This TCR beta chain comes out of a study of blood T cell repertoires in COVID-19. About the study: Researchers got acute and convalescent COVID-19 samples from the United States, Italy and Spain. PBMCs, B-cell-depleted T cells, or T cells provided the cDNA or gDNA that made up the material.

In the original analysis: How many nucleated cells were present was estimated from reference gene primer amplification. Profiled with immunoSEQ multiplex PCR; TCRdb holds only in-frame clones, not every one. The V and J calls and clone size were taken over from that table, and D and trimming were inferred from the DNA. The data hold a few hundred thousand clones, with about nine tenths observed a single time. Trimming took 5 bases from V and 0 from J, leaving 19 bases between them. Germline V gives CDR1 SGHAT, CDR2 FQNNGV. The CDR3 loop spans 17 amino acids. The receptor's source is a man in his fifties with acute or convalescent COVID-19. J is TRBJ1-1 and V is TRBV11-2; TRBD1 might be the D (5 bases). The sequenced material came from peripheral blood. CDR3 coding DNA: TGTGCCAGCAGCGCAAGAGCGGGGGATGGGATGAACACTGAAGCTTTCTTT. This encodes CASSARAGDGMNTEAFF.